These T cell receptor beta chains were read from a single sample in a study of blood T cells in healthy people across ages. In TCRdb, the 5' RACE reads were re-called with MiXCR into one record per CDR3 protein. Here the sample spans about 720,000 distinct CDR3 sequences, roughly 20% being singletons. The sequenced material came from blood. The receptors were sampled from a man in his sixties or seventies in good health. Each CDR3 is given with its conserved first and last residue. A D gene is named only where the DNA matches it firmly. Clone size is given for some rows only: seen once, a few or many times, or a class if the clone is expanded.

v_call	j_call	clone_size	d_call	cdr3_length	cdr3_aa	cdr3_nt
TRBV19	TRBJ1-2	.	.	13	CASKTGTIYGYTF	TGTGCCAGTAAGACCGGGACTATCTATGGCTACACCTTC
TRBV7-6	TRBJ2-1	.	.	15	CASSLKAVSYNEQFF	TGTGCCAGCAGCTTAAAAGCGGTCTCCTACAATGAGCAGTTCTTC
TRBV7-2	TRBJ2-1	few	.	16	CASSLASGLDYNEQFF	TGTGCCAGCAGCTTAGCTAGCGGTCTTGACTACAATGAGCAGTTCTTC
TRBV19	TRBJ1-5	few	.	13	CASRRNSNQPQHF	TGTGCCAGTAGGCGAAATAGCAATCAGCCCCAGCATTTT
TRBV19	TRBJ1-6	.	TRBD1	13	CASAGTGRFTLHF	TGTGCCAGTGCCGGGACAGGGCGTTTCACCCTCCACTTT
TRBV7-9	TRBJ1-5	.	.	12	CASNSGADTQHF	TGTGCCAGCAACTCGGGAGCAGATACGCAGCATTTT
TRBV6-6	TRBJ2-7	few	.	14	CASSERQGGDEQYF	TGTGCCAGCAGTGAACGACAGGGAGGGGACGAGCAGTACTTC
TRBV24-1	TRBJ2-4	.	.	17	CATRPRTEYEAKNIQYF	TGTGCCACCAGACCAAGGACGGAATATGAGGCCAAAAACATTCAGTACTTC
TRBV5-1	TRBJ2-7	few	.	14	CASSSQAGRNEQYF	TGCGCCAGCAGCAGTCAGGCGGGTCGGAACGAGCAGTACTTC
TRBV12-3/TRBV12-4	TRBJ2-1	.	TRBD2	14	CASSFRAGGTEQFF	TGTGCCAGCAGTTTTCGGGCGGGGGGCACTGAGCAGTTCTTC
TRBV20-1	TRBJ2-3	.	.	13	CSARFTGPDTQYF	TGCAGTGCTCGTTTCACAGGGCCAGATACGCAGTATTTT
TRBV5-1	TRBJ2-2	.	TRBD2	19	CASSFKTGTSGRHIGELFF	TGCGCCAGCAGCTTCAAAACCGGGACTAGCGGGAGACATATCGGGGAGCTGTTTTTT
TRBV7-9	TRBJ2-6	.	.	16	CASSFLQFSGANVLTF	TGTGCCAGCAGCTTCTTACAGTTCTCTGGGGCCAACGTCCTGACTTTC
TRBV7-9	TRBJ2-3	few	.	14	CASMLSGFTDTQYF	TGTGCCAGCATGCTTTCGGGTTTCACAGATACGCAGTATTTT
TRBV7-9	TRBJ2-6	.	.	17	CASRGPFRSSGANVLTF	TGTGCCAGCAGGGGGCCTTTCCGCAGCTCTGGGGCCAACGTCCTGACTTTC
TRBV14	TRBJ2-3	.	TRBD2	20	CASSQDEETSGFTGTDTQYF	TGTGCCAGCAGCCAAGATGAGGAGACTAGCGGGTTCACGGGCACAGATACGCAGTATTTT
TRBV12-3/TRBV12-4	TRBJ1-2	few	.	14	CASSLAGRFYGYTF	TGTGCCAGCAGTTTAGCGGGACGGTTCTATGGCTACACCTTC